The TCR beta chain described here comes from a study of blood T cells in healthy people across ages. This CDR3 region has 19 residues. Germline CDR1 SGHVS, CDR2 FNYEAQ. The use of a sample-barcoded 5' primer and a J-beta primer mix characterized a second PCR of roughly 6 to 11 cycles. TCRdb recomputed calls from the 5' RACE reads with MiXCR, one row per CDR3 protein. Of a few hundred thousand distinct CDR3 sequences in the sample, about 52% are singletons; the top ten hold over 40%. This clonotype was seen once. At one end the junction does not follow the germline gene, possibly because of a read error.

This chain uses TRBV7-6 with TRBJ2-1; 12 bases are shared with TRBD2. The J call is doubtful: the DNA matches TRBJ2-7 better. The TCR was taken from a man aged 55 to 70 in good health. What was sequenced was blood. The CDR3 here is CTSSLLTSGSEGSYNEQYF. As DNA, the CDR3 is TGTACCAGCAGCCTCCTGACTAGCGGGAGTGAGGGCTCCTACAATGAGCAGTACTTC.